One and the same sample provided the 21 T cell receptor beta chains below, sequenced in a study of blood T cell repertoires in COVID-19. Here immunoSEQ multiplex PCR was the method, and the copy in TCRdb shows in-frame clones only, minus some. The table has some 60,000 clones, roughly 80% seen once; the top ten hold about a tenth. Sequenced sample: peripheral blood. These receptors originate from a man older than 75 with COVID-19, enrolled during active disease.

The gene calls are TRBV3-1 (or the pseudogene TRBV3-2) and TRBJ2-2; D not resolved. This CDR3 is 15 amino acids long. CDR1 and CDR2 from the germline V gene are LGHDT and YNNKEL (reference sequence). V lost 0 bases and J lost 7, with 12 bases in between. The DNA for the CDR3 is TGTGCCAGCAGCCAAGATTTTAGGAGAGGCGGGGAGCTGTTTTTT. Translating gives CASSQDFRRGGELFF.

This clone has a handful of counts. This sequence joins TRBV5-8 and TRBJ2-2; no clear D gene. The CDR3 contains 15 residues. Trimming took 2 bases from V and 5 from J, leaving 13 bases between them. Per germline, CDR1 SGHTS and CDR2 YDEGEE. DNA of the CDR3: TGTGCCAGCAGCTTTATACTACCTCCGACCGGGGAGCTGTTTTTT. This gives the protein CASSFILPPTGELFF. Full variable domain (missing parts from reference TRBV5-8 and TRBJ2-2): EAGVTQSPTHLIKTRGQQATLRCSPISGHTSVYWYQQALGLGLQFLLWYDEGEERNRGNFPPRFSGRQFPNYSSELNVNALELEDSALYLCASSFILPPTGELFFGEGSRLTVL.

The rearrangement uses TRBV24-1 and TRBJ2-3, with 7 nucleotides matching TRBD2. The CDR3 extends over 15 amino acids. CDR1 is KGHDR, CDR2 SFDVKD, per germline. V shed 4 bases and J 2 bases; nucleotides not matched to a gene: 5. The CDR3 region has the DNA TGTGCCACCAGTGAATTTAGCGGGTACACAGATACGCAGTATTTT. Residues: CATSEFSGYTDTQYF.

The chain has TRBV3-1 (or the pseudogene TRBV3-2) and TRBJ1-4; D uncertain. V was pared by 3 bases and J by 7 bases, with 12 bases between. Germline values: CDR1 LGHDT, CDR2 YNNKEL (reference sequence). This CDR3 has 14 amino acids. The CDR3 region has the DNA TGTGCCAGCAGCCAGAGCCTCGGCGGTGAAAAACTGTTTTTT. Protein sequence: CASSQSLGGEKLFF.

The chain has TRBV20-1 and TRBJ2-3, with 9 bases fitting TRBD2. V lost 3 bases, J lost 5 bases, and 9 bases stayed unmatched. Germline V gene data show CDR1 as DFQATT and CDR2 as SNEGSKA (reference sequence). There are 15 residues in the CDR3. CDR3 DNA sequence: TGCAGTGCTAGTAGGGGGCGGGGGGGCCTAGATACGCAGTATTTT. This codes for CSASRGRGGLDTQYF.

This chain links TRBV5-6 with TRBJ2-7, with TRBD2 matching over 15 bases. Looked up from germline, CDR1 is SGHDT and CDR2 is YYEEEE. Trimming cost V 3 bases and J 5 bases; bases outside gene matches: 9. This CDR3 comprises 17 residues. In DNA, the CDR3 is TGTGCCAGCAGCTCCGGACTAGCGGGAGGGCCTTTCCACGAGCAGTACGTC. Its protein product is CASSSGLAGGPFHEQYV.

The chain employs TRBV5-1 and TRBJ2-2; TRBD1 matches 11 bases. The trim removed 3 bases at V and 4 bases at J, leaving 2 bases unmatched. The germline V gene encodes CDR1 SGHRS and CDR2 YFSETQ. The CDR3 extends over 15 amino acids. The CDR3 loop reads CASSWTGGVTGELFF. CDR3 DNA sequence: TGCGCCAGCAGCTGGACAGGGGGCGTCACCGGGGAGCTGTTTTTT.

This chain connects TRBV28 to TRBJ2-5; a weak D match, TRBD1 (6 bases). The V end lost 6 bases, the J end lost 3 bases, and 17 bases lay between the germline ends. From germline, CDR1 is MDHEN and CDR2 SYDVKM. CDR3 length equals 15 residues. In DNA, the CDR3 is TGTGCCAGCAGCCCCGTCGGGGCAGGGGAAGAGACCCAGTACTTC. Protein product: CASSPVGAGEETQYF.

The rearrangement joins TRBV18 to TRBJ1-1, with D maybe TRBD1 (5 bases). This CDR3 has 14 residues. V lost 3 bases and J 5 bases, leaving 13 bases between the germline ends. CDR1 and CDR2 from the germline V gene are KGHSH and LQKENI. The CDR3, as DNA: TGTGCCAGCTCACCGAGCGGGGGAGGGACTGAAGCTTTCTTT. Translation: CASSPSGGGTEAFF.

The DNA of the CDR3 is TGTGCCAGCAGCTTATCGGGGGAGGGCCTTGTAGAGACCCAGTACTTC. Protein sequence: CASSLSGEGLVETQYF. J is TRBJ2-5 and V is TRBV11-2, with 7 bases identical to TRBD2. V lost 2 bases and J lost 4; bases outside the gene matches: 10. In germline, CDR1 is SGHAT, CDR2 FQNNGV. The CDR3 has 16 residues.

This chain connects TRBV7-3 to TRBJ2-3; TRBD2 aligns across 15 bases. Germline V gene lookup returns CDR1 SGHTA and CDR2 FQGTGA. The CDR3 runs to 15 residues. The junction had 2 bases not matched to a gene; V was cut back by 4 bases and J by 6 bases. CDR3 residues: CASSSGTSGGDTQYF. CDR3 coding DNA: TGTGCCAGCAGCTCAGGGACTAGCGGGGGGGATACGCAGTATTTT.

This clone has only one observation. DNA for the CDR3: TGTGCCAGCAGTTTAGCGGATCGGGATGGCTACACCTTC. Protein product: CASSLADRDGYTF. This chain connects TRBV12-3 or TRBV12-4 to TRBJ1-2; no clear D. V lost 0 bases to trimming and J lost 6 bases, with 8 bases between them. The CDR3 consists of 13 residues.

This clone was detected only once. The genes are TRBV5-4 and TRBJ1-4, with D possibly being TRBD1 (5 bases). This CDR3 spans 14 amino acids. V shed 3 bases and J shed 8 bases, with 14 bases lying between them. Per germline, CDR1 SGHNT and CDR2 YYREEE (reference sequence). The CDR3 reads CASSYAGVEEKLFF. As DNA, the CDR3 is TGTGCCAGCAGCTATGCGGGGGTAGAAGAAAAACTGTTTTTT.

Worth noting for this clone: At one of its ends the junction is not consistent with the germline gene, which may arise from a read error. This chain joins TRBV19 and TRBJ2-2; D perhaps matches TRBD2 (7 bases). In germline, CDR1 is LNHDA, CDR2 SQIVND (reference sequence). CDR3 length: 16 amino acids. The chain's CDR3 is CASSLEGGPYTGELFF. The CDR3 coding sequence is TGTGCCAGTAGTCTAGAGGGGGGGCCGTACACCGGGGAGCTGTTTTTT.

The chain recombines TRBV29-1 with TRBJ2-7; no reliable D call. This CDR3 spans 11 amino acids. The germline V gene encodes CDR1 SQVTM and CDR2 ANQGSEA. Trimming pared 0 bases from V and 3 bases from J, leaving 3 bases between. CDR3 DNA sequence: TGCAGCGTTGAAGATATCTACGAGCAGTACTTC. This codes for CSVEDIYEQYF.

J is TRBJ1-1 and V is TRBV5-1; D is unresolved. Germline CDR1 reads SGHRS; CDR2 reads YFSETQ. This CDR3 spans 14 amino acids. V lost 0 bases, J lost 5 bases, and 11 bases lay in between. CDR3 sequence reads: CASSLGRSNTEAFF. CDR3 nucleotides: TGCGCCAGCAGCTTGGGGAGGTCAAATACTGAAGCTTTCTTT.

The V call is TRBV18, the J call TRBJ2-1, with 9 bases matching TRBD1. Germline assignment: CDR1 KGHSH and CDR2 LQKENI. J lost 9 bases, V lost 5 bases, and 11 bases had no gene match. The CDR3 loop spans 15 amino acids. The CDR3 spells CASSSDRGGSIEQFF. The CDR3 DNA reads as TGTGCCAGCTCATCGGACAGGGGTGGAAGCATTGAGCAGTTCTTC.

Here the CDR3 DNA reads TGTGCCAGCAGCTTTTTCCAGGGGGCGGCTGGAAACACCATATATTTT. The encoded protein is CASSFFQGAAGNTIYF. The chain couples TRBV9 to TRBJ1-3; 8 positions agree with TRBD1. V was clipped by 4 bases and J by 2 bases; unmatched bases: 8. This CDR3 comprises 16 residues. Per the germline V gene, CDR1 is SGDLS and CDR2 is YYNGEE.

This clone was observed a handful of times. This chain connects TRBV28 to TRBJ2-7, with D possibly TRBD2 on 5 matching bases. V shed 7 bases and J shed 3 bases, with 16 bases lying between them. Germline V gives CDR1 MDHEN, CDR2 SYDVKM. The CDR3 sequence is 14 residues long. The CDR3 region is CASIGERFLYEQYF. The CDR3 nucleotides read TGTGCCAGCATTGGGGAGAGATTCCTCTACGAGCAGTACTTC.

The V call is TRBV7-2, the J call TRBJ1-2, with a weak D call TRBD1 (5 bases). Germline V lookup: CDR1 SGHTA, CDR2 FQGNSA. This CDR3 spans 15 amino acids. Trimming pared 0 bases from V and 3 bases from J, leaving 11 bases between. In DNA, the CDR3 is TGTGCCAGCAGCTTAGCGGGCAGGGAATACTATGGCTACACCTTC. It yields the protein CASSLAGREYYGYTF.

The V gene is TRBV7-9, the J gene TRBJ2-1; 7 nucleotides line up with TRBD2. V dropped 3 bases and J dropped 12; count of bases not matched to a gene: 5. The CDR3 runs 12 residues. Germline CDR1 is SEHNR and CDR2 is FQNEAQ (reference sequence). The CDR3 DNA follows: TGTGCCAGCAGCTTGGGCGGGGGTGTGCAGTTCTTC. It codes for CASSLGGGVQFF.